This T cell receptor (beta chain) is drawn from a study of somatic mutations in cytotoxic T cells in rheumatoid arthritis. Overall study context: No treatment had yet been given when patient blood (around 27 ml EDTA) was drawn, right after diagnosis.

Profiled with immunoSEQ multiplex PCR; TCRdb holds only in-frame clones, not every one. The table shows fewer than 25,000 clones, with roughly 65% occurring only once. The CDR3 covers 18 residues. Trimming removed 0 bases from V and 8 bases from J; junction bases left unmatched: 12. Per the germline V gene, CDR1 is LGHNA and CDR2 is YSLEER. The chain joins TRBV4-3 to TRBJ2-1, with 11 nucleotides matching TRBD2. The receptor comes from an adult with rheumatoid arthritis. The sequenced material came from CD8+ T cells sorted from blood. Written as DNA, the CDR3 is TGCGCCAGCAGCCAAGAAGTAGCTCGACTAGCGGGGTGGTATGAGCAGTTCTTC. Encoded protein: CASSQEVARLAGWYEQFF.